These 32 T cell receptor beta chains share one sample of origin, sequenced in a study of T cells after posttransplantation cyclophosphamide. Assay: immunoSEQ multiplex PCR; the TCRdb copy retains only in-frame clones and omits some. The sample records more than 60,000 clones, 93% being singletons. Sequencing was performed on PBMCs. The source is a woman between 25 and 40 years old in good health and a related stem cell transplant donor.

The CDR3 region is CASRPEWAYEQYF. The CDR3, as DNA: TGCGCCAGCAGGCCCGAGTGGGCCTACGAGCAGTACTTC. This chain uses TRBV5-1 with TRBJ2-7; no clear D. With 5 bases removed from V and 2 bases from J, the gap between germline ends came to 11 bases. Germline CDR1 is SGHRS and CDR2 is YFSETQ. CDR3 length: 13 amino acids.

This chain connects TRBV7-2 to TRBJ2-5; TRBD2 is a possible D gene (6 bases). The CDR3 spans 13 residues. V lost 10 bases, J lost 4 bases, and 16 bases lay in between. Per the germline V gene, CDR1 is SGHTA and CDR2 is FQGNSA. This CDR3 reads CAIREFGTETQYF. Here the CDR3 DNA reads TGTGCCATTCGGGAGTTCGGAACAGAGACCCAGTACTTC.

CDR3 in amino acids: CASSLSGGRETQYF. The CDR3 nucleotides are TGTGCCAGCAGTTTATCGGGGGGCCGTGAGACCCAGTACTTC. The chain has TRBV28 and TRBJ2-5, with D perhaps TRBD2 (7 bases). CDR3 length equals 14 residues. V was shortened by 1 base and J by 5 bases, with 11 bases between the two germline ends. The germline CDR1 and CDR2 sequences are MDHEN and SYDVKM.

This clone was seen once. The chain uses TRBV6-5 and TRBJ1-3; D gene unclear. This CDR3 has 14 amino acids. V shed 6 bases and J shed 3 bases, with 12 bases lying between them. Germline V gene data show CDR1 as MNHEY and CDR2 as SVGAGI. CDR3 protein: CASRPERLGNTIYF. The DNA for the CDR3 is TGTGCCAGCAGACCCGAGCGGCTTGGAAACACCATATATTTT.

The gene calls are TRBV4-2 and TRBJ1-2; 9 nucleotides line up with TRBD1. The CDR3 has 15 residues. In germline, CDR1 is LGHNA, CDR2 YNFKEQ. Trimming cost V 3 bases and J 1 base; bases outside gene matches: 3. The CDR3 bases are TGTGCCAGCAGCCACAACAGGGGGCTTAACTATGGCTACACCTTC. Its translation: CASSHNRGLNYGYTF.

The chain uses TRBV12-5 and TRBJ1-6, with 8 positions matching TRBD1. The germline gives CDR1 LGHNT, CDR2 FRNRAP. The CDR3 extends over 15 amino acids. J lost 6 bases, V lost 4 bases, and 5 bases had no gene match. The CDR3 protein is CASGSDRVPNSPLHF. CDR3 sequence (DNA): TGTGCTAGTGGTTCGGACAGGGTCCCTAATTCACCCCTCCACTTT.

The chain carries TRBV7-2 and TRBJ1-5; TRBD1 aligns across 10 bases. This CDR3 has 15 amino acids. V trimming: 1 base; J trimming: 7 bases; junction bases outside the gene matches: 4. Germline CDR1 and CDR2: SGHTA and FQGNSA. CDR3 sequence reads: CASSLGGQGRQPQHF. The CDR3 DNA is TGTGCCAGCAGCTTAGGGGGACAGGGGAGACAGCCCCAGCATTTT.

The chain uses TRBV4-2 and TRBJ2-1, with 7 bases identical to TRBD2. The CDR3 contains 16 residues. Germline trimming cut 2 bases from V and 6 bases from J; bases unmatched to any gene: 10. Looked up from germline, CDR1 is LGHNA and CDR2 is YNFKEQ. Written as DNA, the CDR3 is TGTGCCAGCAGCCAAACTAGCGCGGGGCTCCTCAATGAGCAGTTCTTC. This translates into CASSQTSAGLLNEQFF.

The rearrangement uses TRBV5-5 and TRBJ2-2; TRBD2 is a possible D gene (6 bases). V lost 1 base and J lost 2, with 9 bases in between. CDR1 and CDR2 from the germline V gene are SGHKS and YYEKEE (reference sequence). There are 15 residues in the CDR3. CDR3 sequence: CASSLTGSNTGELFF. The DNA for the CDR3 is TGTGCCAGCAGCTTGACCGGGAGTAACACCGGGGAGCTGTTTTTT.

The chain joins TRBV28 to TRBJ2-5, with D unclear. Germline values: CDR1 MDHEN, CDR2 SYDVKM. V lost 3 bases and J 3 bases, leaving 14 bases between the germline ends. CDR3 length: 15 residues. The CDR3 here is CASSFRQVLKETQYF. CDR3 DNA sequence: TGTGCCAGCAGTTTCCGGCAGGTGCTTAAAGAGACCCAGTACTTC.

Written as DNA, the CDR3 is TGTGCCAGCAGCTTAGGGACCCCTCTGGGGACTGAAGCTTTCTTT. Residues: CASSLGTPLGTEAFF. The chain is built from TRBV7-3 and TRBJ1-1, with D tentatively TRBD1 (5 bases). Trimming took off 2 bases at V and 5 bases at J, with 15 bases between the two ends. This CDR3 is built from 15 residues. Germline lookup yields CDR1 SGHTA and CDR2 FQGTGA.

This chain connects TRBV5-1 to TRBJ2-3; D is possibly TRBD1 (6 bases). Germline values: CDR1 SGHRS, CDR2 YFSETQ. Trimming stripped 2 bases from V and 4 bases from J, with 14 bases between. The CDR3 runs to 15 residues. The CDR3 here is CASSFSAGAADTQYF. In DNA form, the CDR3 reads TGCGCCAGCAGCTTTAGTGCAGGGGCGGCAGATACGCAGTATTTT.

The genes are TRBV18 and TRBJ1-4; a possible D gene is TRBD1 (6 bases). V lost 2 bases and J lost 2, with 18 bases in between. CDR1 is KGHSH and CDR2 is LQKENI in the germline V gene. This CDR3 is built from 18 residues. The CDR3 is CASSPIDALRGTNEKLFF. In DNA form, the CDR3 reads TGTGCCAGCTCACCAATCGATGCCCTTAGGGGGACTAATGAAAAACTGTTTTTT.

The chain has TRBV19 and TRBJ1-6; unclear D gene. The V gene lost 8 bases and the J gene lost 7 bases, with 15 bases spanning the gap. This CDR3 has 14 amino acids. Germline loops: CDR1 LNHDA, CDR2 SQIVND (reference sequence). The DNA of the CDR3 is TGTGCCAGTTCGTTCACGGGCCGAAATTCACCCCTCCACTTT. This sequence encodes CASSFTGRNSPLHF.

This chain joins TRBV19 and TRBJ1-1; 11 bases map to TRBD1. The CDR3 extends over 16 amino acids. The V gene's germline CDR1 is LNHDA and CDR2 SQIVND (reference sequence). With 8 bases clipped from V and 4 bases from J, the junction kept 12 bases outside the gene matches. The CDR3 DNA reads as TGTGCCAGTTCGGACAGGGGGCAGTGGAGGGGCACTGAAGCTTTCTTT. It encodes CASSDRGQWRGTEAFF. The entire variable domain, with the rest obtained from reference TRBV19 and TRBJ1-1, is as follows: DGGITQSPKYLFRKEGQNVTLSCEQNLNHDAMYWYRQDPGQGLRLIYYSQIVNDFQKGDIAEGYSVSREKKESFPLTVTSAQKNPTAFYLCASSDRGQWRGTEAFFGQGTRLTVV.

The CDR3 loop is CASSLALAPDNEQFF. DNA for the CDR3: TGTGCCAGCAGCTTAGCCCTAGCGCCCGACAATGAGCAGTTCTTC. This sequence joins TRBV7-9 and TRBJ2-1; maybe TRBD2 (6 bases). Trimming cost V 0 bases and J 5 bases, with 11 bases left between them. The germline CDR1 and CDR2 sequences are SEHNR and FQNEAQ (reference sequence). The CDR3 is 15 amino acids.

This chain joins TRBV7-2 and TRBJ1-1; 11 positions match TRBD1. In germline, CDR1 is SGHTA, CDR2 FQGNSA. V lost 0 bases, J lost 5 bases, and 2 bases stayed unmatched. The CDR3 contains 15 residues. The DNA of the CDR3 is TGTGCCAGCAGCTTAGCGGGACAGGGGGTTACTGAAGCTTTCTTT. Amino acid sequence: CASSLAGQGVTEAFF.

This chain joins TRBV27 and TRBJ1-1; TRBD1 is a possible D gene (5 bases). Trimming cost V 3 bases and J 1 base, with 9 bases left between them. CDR1 and CDR2 (germline): MNHEY, SMNVEV (reference sequence). The CDR3 sequence is 14 residues long. CDR3 DNA sequence: TGTGCCAGCAGTTTGGGGGTACAGAACACTGAAGCTTTCTTT. Translating it yields CASSLGVQNTEAFF.

The chain links TRBV5-6 to TRBJ2-3; a weak D match, TRBD2 (6 bases). The germline CDR1 and CDR2 sequences are SGHDT and YYEEEE. CDR3 size: 14 residues. The ends were cut back, 2 bases at V and 1 base at J, with 8 bases in the middle. The chain's CDR3 is CASSLLARTDTQYF. The CDR3 nucleotides are TGTGCCAGCAGCTTACTAGCACGCACAGATACGCAGTATTTT.

V is TRBV5-5 and J is TRBJ1-4, with 8 bases lining up with TRBD1. Per the germline V gene, CDR1 is SGHKS and CDR2 is YYEKEE (reference sequence). J was trimmed by 7 bases and V by 0 bases; bases with no gene match: 11. The length of the CDR3 is 17 residues. CDR3 residues: CASSLAGGEGMGEKLFF. The CDR3 DNA is TGTGCCAGCAGCTTGGCAGGGGGCGAGGGGATGGGTGAAAAACTGTTTTTT.

V usage is TRBV4-2 and J usage is TRBJ2-5; TRBD1 or TRBD2 may be the D gene (7 bases each). The CDR3 extends over 16 amino acids. CDR1 is LGHNA and CDR2 is YNFKEQ in the germline V gene. V gave up 0 bases and J gave up 3 bases, with 14 bases separating them. The CDR3 sequence: CASSQDRAGGEETQYF. The CDR3 bases are TGTGCCAGCAGCCAAGATCGGGCAGGGGGGGAAGAGACCCAGTACTTC.

The chain links TRBV7-9 to TRBJ1-2; possible D gene TRBD1, 5 bases. V was shortened by 8 bases and J by 1 base, with 17 bases between the two germline ends. There are 15 residues in the CDR3. CDR1 is SEHNR, CDR2 FQNEAQ, per germline (reference sequence). In DNA, the CDR3 is TGTGCCAGCGTAAATGGGGCCGGGATTAACTATGGCTACACCTTC. Amino acid sequence: CASVNGAGINYGYTF.

This clone was seen just once. The genes are TRBV7-2 and TRBJ1-6; D gene ambiguous. This CDR3 has 15 residues. Trimming took 2 bases from V and 6 from J, leaving 11 bases between them. CDR1 and CDR2 from the germline V gene are SGHTA and FQGNSA. The CDR3 is CASSLSLVSNSPLHF. CDR3 coding DNA: TGTGCCAGCAGCTTAAGCCTAGTCAGTAATTCACCCCTCCACTTT.

The chain employs TRBV7-2 and TRBJ1-3, with 9 bases identical to TRBD1. Per germline, CDR1 SGHTA and CDR2 FQGNSA. Trimming at V came to 5 bases and at J to 0 bases, leaving 8 bases not matched to a gene. The length of the CDR3 is 17 residues. CDR3 DNA: TGTGCCAGCAGCACACAACAGGGGGCTTACTCTGGAAACACCATATATTTT. Residues: CASSTQQGAYSGNTIYF.

The chain employs TRBV18 and TRBJ1-2; D is ambiguous. Trimming took 3 bases from V and 1 from J, leaving 12 bases between them. CDR1 and CDR2 (germline): KGHSH, LQKENI. This CDR3 is 15 amino acids long. CDR3 DNA sequence: TGTGCCAGCTCACCGCCCAGCCACTATAACTATGGCTACACCTTC. Translated: CASSPPSHYNYGYTF.

The chain links TRBV11-1 to TRBJ2-5; D gene ambiguous. The germline V gene has CDR1 SGHAT and CDR2 FQDESV (reference sequence). This CDR3 has 11 amino acids. Trimming took 5 bases from V and 7 from J, leaving 8 bases between them. The CDR3 loop is CASSQDLTQYF. The DNA of the CDR3 is TGTGCCAGCAGCCAGGACCTGACCCAGTACTTC.

The chain links TRBV9 to TRBJ1-2, with no clear D. Deletions cut 0 bases from V and 0 bases from J, with 6 bases between. Germline V CDR1 and CDR2: SGDLS, YYNGEE. The CDR3 sequence is 14 residues long. The CDR3 protein is CASSVDGANYGYTF. The CDR3 DNA sequence: TGTGCCAGCAGCGTAGACGGGGCTAACTATGGCTACACCTTC.

The chain carries TRBV28 and TRBJ1-1, with 8 bases lining up with TRBD1. There are 15 residues in the CDR3. Germline-derived CDR1 and CDR2 are MDHEN and SYDVKM. The J segment lost 5 bases and the V segment lost 7 bases, leaving 12 bases of the junction unmatched. The CDR3 loop is CASTGQGAIRTEAFF. The CDR3 region has the DNA TGTGCCAGCACTGGGCAGGGGGCGATTCGGACTGAAGCTTTCTTT.

The chain combines TRBV11-2 with TRBJ2-2, with 11 bases that match TRBD2. The ends lost 5 bases at V and 5 bases at J; junction bases unmatched: 7. This CDR3 is built from 16 residues. CDR1 and CDR2 (germline): SGHAT, FQNNGV. The CDR3 here is CASSPRLAGKTGELFF. The CDR3 DNA reads as TGTGCCAGCAGCCCACGACTAGCGGGAAAAACCGGGGAGCTGTTTTTT.

J is TRBJ1-1 and V is TRBV6-6; no firm D call. The CDR3 loop spans 12 amino acids. Trimming pared 7 bases from V and 1 base from J, leaving 7 bases between. Germline-derived CDR1 and CDR2 are MNHNY and SVGAGI (reference sequence). The CDR3 region is CASNRGNTEAFF. Here the CDR3 DNA reads TGTGCCAGCAATCGGGGGAACACTGAAGCTTTCTTT.

The chain uses TRBV5-4 and TRBJ1-4; D unresolved. V was cut by 0 bases and J by 2 bases, with 14 bases left in between. This CDR3 has 17 amino acids. CDR1 and CDR2 from the germline V gene are SGHNT and YYREEE (reference sequence). CDR3 in amino acids: CASSLASPGDTNEKLFF. The DNA for the CDR3 is TGTGCCAGCAGCTTGGCCTCCCCGGGCGACACTAATGAAAAACTGTTTTTT.

The chain couples TRBV9 to TRBJ2-3; 8 bases match TRBD2. Germline V CDR1 and CDR2: SGDLS, YYNGEE. V lost 0 bases, J lost 1 base, and 7 bases stayed unmatched. This CDR3 is 17 amino acids long. The CDR3 here is CASSVGVAGTRTDTQYF. The CDR3, as DNA: TGTGCCAGCAGCGTAGGAGTAGCGGGAACCCGCACAGATACGCAGTATTTT.